This entry concerns a single T cell receptor (beta chain). The source of the sample is a study of monozygotic twins with inflammatory bowel disease. This CDR3 is 15 amino acids long. CDR1 and CDR2 (germline): SGHTA, FQGNSA. Using eight separate reactions per sample, the authors generated cDNA. TCRdb re-called the 5' RACE reads; one entry per CDR3 protein, DNA not given. The sample has around 150,000 distinct CDR3 sequences, and its top ten clones hold 2.4%. This clonotype was sampled from a human donor with ulcerative colitis or Crohn's disease, or a healthy co-twin of an affected twin (not recorded which). This rearrangement joins TRBV7-2 to TRBJ2-5; TCRdb's assignment of TRBD2 cannot be checked, as there is no DNA. Sequenced material: blood. The CDR3 region is CASSLDLADQETQYF.